These T cell receptor beta chains were read from a single sample in a study of blood T cell repertoires in COVID-19. Method: immunoSEQ multiplex PCR; TCRdb's copy keeps in-frame clones and lacks some. Found here are approximately 210,000 clones, roughly 81% of them singletons; the top ten hold approximately 8%. Sequencing was done on a sample of peripheral blood. The source of these receptors is a woman in her forties or fifties with active or convalescent COVID-19. Both conserved end residues are part of each CDR3. D genes are given only for firm matches. Clone sizes are given selectively: once, few, many, or a class where the clone is expanded.

len: 16
abundance: once
j_gene: TRBJ1-2
d_gene: TRBD1
v_gene: TRBV2
CDR3nt: TGTGCCAGCACACGGGGACAGGGCCTAATTAACTATGGCTACACCTTC
CDR3aa: CASTRGQGLINYGYTF

len: 14
abundance: .
j_gene: TRBJ2-7
d_gene: TRBD2
v_gene: TRBV19
CDR3nt: TGTGCCAGTAGTACTAGCGGGAGGGCCCACGAGCAGTACTTC
CDR3aa: CASSTSGRAHEQYF

len: 19
abundance: .
j_gene: TRBJ2-1
d_gene: .
v_gene: TRBV6-8
CDR3nt: TGTGCCAGCAGGACCACAGGGCCCCCCACGAATCCCACAAACAATGAGCAGTTCTTC
CDR3aa: CASRTTGPPTNPTNNEQFF

len: 13
abundance: .
j_gene: TRBJ1-1
d_gene: .
v_gene: TRBV20-1
CDR3nt: TGCAGTGCTAGTCGCCACAGAGACACTGAAGCTTTCTTT
CDR3aa: CSASRHRDTEAFF

len: 12
abundance: few
j_gene: TRBJ1-2
d_gene: .
v_gene: TRBV2
CDR3nt: TGTGCCAGCCCCGGGGGGGAGGGAGGCTACACCTTC
CDR3aa: CASPGGEGGYTF

len: 16
abundance: .
j_gene: TRBJ2-3
d_gene: .
v_gene: TRBV9
CDR3nt: TGTGCCAGCAGCGTTGGCTCGGGAGCGGGCACAGATACGCAGTATTTT
CDR3aa: CASSVGSGAGTDTQYF

len: 17
abundance: .
j_gene: TRBJ1-3
d_gene: .
v_gene: TRBV5-1
CDR3nt: TGCGCCAGCAGTTCGGACAGTCCGGGGTTCTCTGGAAACACCATATATTTT
CDR3aa: CASSSDSPGFSGNTIYF

len: 14
abundance: few
j_gene: TRBJ1-2
d_gene: .
v_gene: TRBV5-6
CDR3nt: TGTGCCAGCAGCTTGGGGCAGGGTAACTATGGCTACACCTTC
CDR3aa: CASSLGQGNYGYTF

len: 15
abundance: .
j_gene: TRBJ2-3
d_gene: .
v_gene: TRBV7-6
CDR3nt: TGTGCCAGCAGCTCATTAGCGCGTCGCACAGATACGCAGTATTTT
CDR3aa: CASSSLARRTDTQYF

len: 15
abundance: .
j_gene: TRBJ2-1
d_gene: TRBD2
v_gene: TRBV9
CDR3nt: TGTGCCAGCAGCGTAGCTAGCGGGGGTTACAATGAGCAGTTCTTC
CDR3aa: CASSVASGGYNEQFF

len: 12
abundance: .
j_gene: TRBJ2-7
d_gene: .
v_gene: TRBV12-5
CDR3nt: TGTGCTAGTGGTAACCGCAGGGACGAGCAGTACTTC
CDR3aa: CASGNRRDEQYF

len: 15
abundance: .
j_gene: TRBJ2-1
d_gene: TRBD2
v_gene: TRBV5-4
CDR3nt: TGTGCCAGCAGCTTGGGACTAGCACAGCGGAATGAGCAGTTCTTC
CDR3aa: CASSLGLAQRNEQFF

len: 13
abundance: once
j_gene: TRBJ2-2
d_gene: .
v_gene: TRBV6-5
CDR3nt: TGTGCCAGCAAGACATCGAACACCGGGGAGCTGTTTTTT
CDR3aa: CASKTSNTGELFF

len: 15
abundance: .
j_gene: TRBJ1-3
d_gene: .
v_gene: TRBV6-5
CDR3nt: TGTGCCAGCAGTTACACAGGGACCTCTGGAAACACCATATATTTT
CDR3aa: CASSYTGTSGNTIYF

len: 14
abundance: once
j_gene: TRBJ2-3
d_gene: TRBD2
v_gene: TRBV2
CDR3nt: TGTGCCAGCTTAAGCGGGAGTCGGTCAGATACGCAGTATTTT
CDR3aa: CASLSGSRSDTQYF

len: 15
abundance: .
j_gene: TRBJ2-3
d_gene: TRBD2
v_gene: TRBV11-3
CDR3nt: TGTGCCAGCAGCTCGGGACTAGCGGGGGTGGATACGCAGTATTTT
CDR3aa: CASSSGLAGVDTQYF

len: 15
abundance: .
j_gene: TRBJ1-1
d_gene: TRBD1
v_gene: TRBV2
CDR3nt: TGTGCCAGCAGTGTGGGGACAGCAATGAACACTGAAGCTTTCTTT
CDR3aa: CASSVGTAMNTEAFF

len: 15
abundance: .
j_gene: TRBJ1-3
d_gene: .
v_gene: TRBV3-1/TRBV3-2
CDR3nt: TGTGCCAGCAGCCCGGGGGTTGCCTCTGGAAACACCATATATTTT
CDR3aa: CASSPGVASGNTIYF

len: 15
abundance: .
j_gene: TRBJ2-5
d_gene: TRBD2
v_gene: TRBV2
CDR3nt: TGTGCCAGCAGGTGGCAGCGGGGGTTCCAAGAGACCCAGTACTTC
CDR3aa: CASRWQRGFQETQYF

len: 14
abundance: .
j_gene: TRBJ2-5
d_gene: .
v_gene: TRBV19
CDR3nt: TGTGCCAGTATTGGAACGGGAAGAGGAGAGACCCAGTACTTC
CDR3aa: CASIGTGRGETQYF

len: 16
abundance: .
j_gene: TRBJ1-1
d_gene: .
v_gene: TRBV19
CDR3nt: TGTGCCACCACACTCCTGGGAGGGAGATGGGACACTGAAGCTTTCTTT
CDR3aa: CATTLLGGRWDTEAFF

len: 13
abundance: .
j_gene: TRBJ1-2
d_gene: .
v_gene: TRBV19
CDR3nt: TGTGCCAGTAGTACAGGGGAGCACTATGGCTACACCTTC
CDR3aa: CASSTGEHYGYTF

len: 16
abundance: .
j_gene: TRBJ2-2
d_gene: TRBD2
v_gene: TRBV6-6
CDR3nt: TGTGCCAGCAGTTACAATGGACTAGCGGAAACCGGGGAGCTGTTTTTT
CDR3aa: CASSYNGLAETGELFF

len: 16
abundance: .
j_gene: TRBJ2-4
d_gene: .
v_gene: TRBV9
CDR3nt: TGTGCCAGCAGCCCTCAGACCCTAGTAGCCAAAAACATTCAGTACTTC
CDR3aa: CASSPQTLVAKNIQYF

len: 13
abundance: .
j_gene: TRBJ2-3
d_gene: .
v_gene: TRBV19
CDR3nt: TGTGCCAGTAAGCACTACACCACAGATACGCAGTATTTT
CDR3aa: CASKHYTTDTQYF

len: 15
abundance: .
j_gene: TRBJ1-4
d_gene: TRBD1
v_gene: TRBV2
CDR3nt: TGTGCCAGCAGTTTAACCGGGACAGGGGAGCAAAAACTGTTTTTT
CDR3aa: CASSLTGTGEQKLFF

len: 14
abundance: .
j_gene: TRBJ1-6
d_gene: .
v_gene: TRBV6-5
CDR3nt: TGTGCCAGCAGAACTAGCTCCTATAATTCACCCCTCCACTTT
CDR3aa: CASRTSSYNSPLHF

len: 16
abundance: .
j_gene: TRBJ2-1
d_gene: .
v_gene: TRBV7-3
CDR3nt: TGTGCCAGCAGCCCCCGACTAGGCGGCGGTGCCAATGAGCAGTTCTTC
CDR3aa: CASSPRLGGGANEQFF

len: 15
abundance: .
j_gene: TRBJ1-2
d_gene: .
v_gene: TRBV24-1
CDR3nt: TGTGCCACCAGTGATGGGGCACAGGGTTTAGGCGGCTACACCTTC
CDR3aa: CATSDGAQGLGGYTF

len: 14
abundance: .
j_gene: TRBJ2-7
d_gene: TRBD1
v_gene: TRBV27
CDR3nt: TGTGCCAGCAGACTTGGACAGGGGGCCTACGAGCAGTACTTC
CDR3aa: CASRLGQGAYEQYF

len: 13
abundance: .
j_gene: TRBJ2-3
d_gene: TRBD1
v_gene: TRBV6-5
CDR3nt: TGTGCCACCGGACAGGGACCCACAGATACGCAGTATTTT
CDR3aa: CATGQGPTDTQYF

len: 13
abundance: many
j_gene: TRBJ1-5
d_gene: TRBD1
v_gene: TRBV10-3
CDR3nt: TGTGCCATCAGTCGGGACAGGCAACAGCCCCAGCATTTT
CDR3aa: CAISRDRQQPQHF

len: 15
abundance: few
j_gene: TRBJ2-3
d_gene: TRBD2
v_gene: TRBV10-2
CDR3nt: TGCGCCAGCAGTGAGACTAGCGGGCCGACAGATACGCAGTATTTT
CDR3aa: CASSETSGPTDTQYF

len: 13
abundance: .
j_gene: TRBJ1-1
d_gene: .
v_gene: TRBV5-1
CDR3nt: TGCGCCAGCAGCGCTAAACTGAACACTGAAGCTTTCTTT
CDR3aa: CASSAKLNTEAFF

len: 16
abundance: .
j_gene: TRBJ2-7
d_gene: TRBD1
v_gene: TRBV5-6
CDR3nt: TGTGCCAGCAGCTTAGGGCTAGGGACAGGGACCGGCGAGCAGTACTTC
CDR3aa: CASSLGLGTGTGEQYF

len: 15
abundance: .
j_gene: TRBJ2-3
d_gene: TRBD2
v_gene: TRBV5-4
CDR3nt: TGTGCCAGCAGCTTTCCCCTAGCGGGCACAGATACGCAGTATTTT
CDR3aa: CASSFPLAGTDTQYF

len: 17
abundance: .
j_gene: TRBJ1-1
d_gene: TRBD1
v_gene: TRBV19
CDR3nt: TGTGCCAGTAGTATGGGGGGGACAGGCCTTAAAGGCACTGAAGCTTTCTTT
CDR3aa: CASSMGGTGLKGTEAFF

len: 17
abundance: .
j_gene: TRBJ1-3
d_gene: .
v_gene: TRBV18
CDR3nt: TGTGCCAGCTCACCACAAGGTTTTGGGACAAGGGGAAACACCATATATTTT
CDR3aa: CASSPQGFGTRGNTIYF

len: 17
abundance: .
j_gene: TRBJ2-2
d_gene: TRBD2
v_gene: TRBV3-1/TRBV3-2
CDR3nt: TGTGCCAGCAGCCAAGATACGGGACTAGCGGGTAGCGGGGAGCTGTTTTTT
CDR3aa: CASSQDTGLAGSGELFF

len: 17
abundance: .
j_gene: TRBJ2-1
d_gene: .
v_gene: TRBV7-8
CDR3nt: TGTGCCAGCAGCTTAGGCCGGTCCTTCCTCCTGTACAATGAGCAGTTCTTC
CDR3aa: CASSLGRSFLLYNEQFF

len: 13
abundance: once
j_gene: TRBJ1-5
d_gene: .
v_gene: TRBV7-9
CDR3nt: TGTGCCAGCAGCCCAGGGAACAATCAGCCCCAGCATTTT
CDR3aa: CASSPGNNQPQHF

len: 15
abundance: .
j_gene: TRBJ2-4
d_gene: TRBD2
v_gene: TRBV28
CDR3nt: TGTGCCAGCAACAGACTAGCGGTAGCCAAAAACATTCAGTACTTC
CDR3aa: CASNRLAVAKNIQYF

len: 14
abundance: .
j_gene: TRBJ2-1
d_gene: TRBD1
v_gene: TRBV5-5
CDR3nt: TGTGCCAGCAGCTTCCCGGGACAGGTCAATGAGCAGTTCTTC
CDR3aa: CASSFPGQVNEQFF

len: 13
abundance: .
j_gene: TRBJ2-3
d_gene: .
v_gene: TRBV6-5
CDR3nt: TGTGCCAGCAGCCCAGGATGGCAAGATACGCAGTATTTT
CDR3aa: CASSPGWQDTQYF

len: 15
abundance: .
j_gene: TRBJ2-3
d_gene: TRBD1
v_gene: TRBV2
CDR3nt: TGTGCCAGCAGATCTATGGGACAGGGGGCAGATACGCAGTATTTT
CDR3aa: CASRSMGQGADTQYF

len: 14
abundance: .
j_gene: TRBJ1-4
d_gene: .
v_gene: TRBV3-1/TRBV3-2
CDR3nt: TGTGCCAGCAGCCAGCGCGGTGTTCATGAAAAACTGTTTTTT
CDR3aa: CASSQRGVHEKLFF

len: 15
abundance: .
j_gene: TRBJ1-2
d_gene: TRBD1
v_gene: TRBV5-1
CDR3nt: TGCGCCAGCAGCTTGGAAGCGACAGGGGGGATCGGCTACACCTTC
CDR3aa: CASSLEATGGIGYTF

len: 16
abundance: .
j_gene: TRBJ2-1
d_gene: TRBD1
v_gene: TRBV19
CDR3nt: TGTGCCAGTAACGAGGGACAGGGTATACAAAGGAATGAGCAGTTCTTC
CDR3aa: CASNEGQGIQRNEQFF

len: 15
abundance: .
j_gene: TRBJ2-3
d_gene: TRBD2
v_gene: TRBV27
CDR3nt: TGTGCCAGCAGTTCTAGCGGGAGGCCCACAGATACGCAGTATTTT
CDR3aa: CASSSSGRPTDTQYF